This TCR beta chain was sequenced during a study of somatic mutations in cytotoxic T cells in rheumatoid arthritis. Study-wide context: Using a FACSAria II or Sony SH800, a portion of the V beta antibody-stained T-cell populations were flow-sorted at nearly 100% purity, and among those populations were V beta1+ cells that were then sequenced for TCRB. Whole-study findings and limits: Nobody had found out which antigens the expanded CD8+ clones targeted. It was in rheumatoid arthritis patients, but not in healthy controls, that CD8+ clonality increased with age.

Profiling relied on immunoSEQ multiplex PCR, and the TCRdb table lists in-frame clones only, not all of them. This sample has under 30,000 clones, with under 75% found just once. This clone has only one observation. The antigen remains undetermined. The TCR sequence derives from a woman under 30 in good health. The sample was CD8+ T cells sorted from blood.

The CDR3 DNA is TGTGCCATCGGGGAGAACGGACCCTACGAGCAGTACTTC. It is translated as CAIGENGPYEQYF. This chain links TRBV10-3 with TRBJ2-7; D might be TRBD2 (5 bases). Trimming took off 8 bases at V and 2 bases at J, with 13 bases between the two ends. The CDR3 covers 13 residues. Germline lookup yields CDR1 ENHRY and CDR2 SYGVKD.